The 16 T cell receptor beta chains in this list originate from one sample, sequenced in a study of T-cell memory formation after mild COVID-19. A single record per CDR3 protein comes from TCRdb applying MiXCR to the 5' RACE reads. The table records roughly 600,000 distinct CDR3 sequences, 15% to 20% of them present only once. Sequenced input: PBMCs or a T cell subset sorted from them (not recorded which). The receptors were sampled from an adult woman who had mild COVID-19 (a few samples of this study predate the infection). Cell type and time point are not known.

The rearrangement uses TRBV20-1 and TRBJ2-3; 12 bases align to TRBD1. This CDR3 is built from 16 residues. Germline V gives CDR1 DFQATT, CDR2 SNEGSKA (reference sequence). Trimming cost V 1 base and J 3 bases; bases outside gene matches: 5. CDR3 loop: CSARGTGQGATDTQYF. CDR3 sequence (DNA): TGCAGTGCTAGAGGCACGGGACAGGGGGCAACAGATACGCAGTATTTT.

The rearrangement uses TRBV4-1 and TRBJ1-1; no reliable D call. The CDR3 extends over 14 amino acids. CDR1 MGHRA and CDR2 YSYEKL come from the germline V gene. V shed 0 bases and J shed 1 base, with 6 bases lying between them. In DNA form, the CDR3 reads TGCGCCAGCAGCCAAGAACGCAGGAACACTGAAGCTTTCTTT. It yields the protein CASSQERRNTEAFF.

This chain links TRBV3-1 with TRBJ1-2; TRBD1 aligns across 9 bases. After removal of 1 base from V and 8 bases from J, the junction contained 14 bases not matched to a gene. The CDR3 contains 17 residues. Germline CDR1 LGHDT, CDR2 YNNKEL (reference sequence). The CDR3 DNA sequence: TGTGCCAGCAGCCAAGGGGCCCCCGGGACAGGGTGGAACGGCTACACCTTC. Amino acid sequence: CASSQGAPGTGWNGYTF. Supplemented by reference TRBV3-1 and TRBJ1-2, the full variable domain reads DTAVSQTPKYLVTQMGNDKSIKCEQNLGHDTMYWYKQDSKKFLKIMFSYNNKELIINETVPNRFSPKSPDKAHLNLHINSLELGDSAVYFCASSQGAPGTGWNGYTFGSGTRLTVV.

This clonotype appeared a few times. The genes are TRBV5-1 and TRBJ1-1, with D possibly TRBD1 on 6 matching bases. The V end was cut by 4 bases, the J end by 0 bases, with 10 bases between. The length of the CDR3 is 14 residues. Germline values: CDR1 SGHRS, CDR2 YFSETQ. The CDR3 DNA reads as TGCGCCAGCAGCCCAGGGGTTATGAACACTGAAGCTTTCTTT. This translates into CASSPGVMNTEAFF. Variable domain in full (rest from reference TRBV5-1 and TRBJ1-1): KAGVTQTPRYLIKTRGQQVTLSCSPISGHRSVSWYQQTPGQGLQFLFEYFSETQRNKGNFPGRFSGRQFSNSRSEMNVSTLELGDSALYLCASSPGVMNTEAFFGQGTRLTVV.

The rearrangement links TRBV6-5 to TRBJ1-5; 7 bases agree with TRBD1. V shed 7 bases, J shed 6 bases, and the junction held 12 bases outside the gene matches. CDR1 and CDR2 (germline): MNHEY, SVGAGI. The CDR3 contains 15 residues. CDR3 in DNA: TGTGCCAGCATCCCACGGAGGGGGCTTGGTCAGCCCCAGCATTTT. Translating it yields CASIPRRGLGQPQHF.

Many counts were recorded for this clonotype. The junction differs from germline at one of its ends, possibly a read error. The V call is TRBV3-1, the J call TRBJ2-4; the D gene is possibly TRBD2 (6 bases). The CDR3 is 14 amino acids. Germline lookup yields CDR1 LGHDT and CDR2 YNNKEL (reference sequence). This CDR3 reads CASSQEGSGLPLDF. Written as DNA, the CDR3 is TGTGCCAGCAGCCAAGAAGGTAGCGGACTCCCACTGGACTTC. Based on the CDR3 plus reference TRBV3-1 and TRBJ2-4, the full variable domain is DTAVSQTPKYLVTQMGNDKSIKCEQNLGHDTMYWYKQDSKKFLKIMFSYNNKELIINETVPNRFSPKSPDKAHLNLHINSLELGDSAVYFCASSQEGSGLPLDFGAGTRLSVL.

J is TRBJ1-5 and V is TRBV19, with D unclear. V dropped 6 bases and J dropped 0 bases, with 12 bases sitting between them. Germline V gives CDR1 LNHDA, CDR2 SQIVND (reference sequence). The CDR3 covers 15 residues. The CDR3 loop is CASRGMFLSNQPQHF. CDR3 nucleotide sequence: TGTGCCAGTAGAGGAATGTTTCTTAGCAATCAGCCCCAGCATTTT.

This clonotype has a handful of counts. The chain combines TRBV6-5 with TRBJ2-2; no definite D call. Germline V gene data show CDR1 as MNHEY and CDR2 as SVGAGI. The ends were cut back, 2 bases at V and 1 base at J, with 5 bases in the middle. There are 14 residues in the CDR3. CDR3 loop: CASSYTRNTGELFF. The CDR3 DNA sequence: TGTGCCAGCAGTTACACGCGGAACACCGGGGAGCTGTTTTTT.

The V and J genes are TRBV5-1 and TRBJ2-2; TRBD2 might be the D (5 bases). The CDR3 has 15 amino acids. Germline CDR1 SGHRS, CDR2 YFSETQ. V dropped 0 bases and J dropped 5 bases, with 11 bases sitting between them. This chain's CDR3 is CASSLAWGATGELFF. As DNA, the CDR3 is TGCGCCAGCAGCTTGGCTTGGGGAGCTACCGGGGAGCTGTTTTTT.

The CDR3 loop reads CASSKNRTGANQETQYF. CDR3 bases: TGTGCCAGCAGCAAAAATCGGACAGGGGCGAACCAAGAGACCCAGTACTTC. This chain links TRBV21-1 with TRBJ2-5; the table's D call, TRBD1, was not checked against the DNA. TRBV21-1 is listed as a pseudogene. The CDR3 spans 17 residues.

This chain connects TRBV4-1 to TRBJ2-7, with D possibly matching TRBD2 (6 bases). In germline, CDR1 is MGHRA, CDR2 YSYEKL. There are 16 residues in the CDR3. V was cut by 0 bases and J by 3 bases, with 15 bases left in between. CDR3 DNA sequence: TGCGCCAGCAGCCAAGAACGGCGGGGAATAGACTACGAGCAGTACTTC. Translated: CASSQERRGIDYEQYF.

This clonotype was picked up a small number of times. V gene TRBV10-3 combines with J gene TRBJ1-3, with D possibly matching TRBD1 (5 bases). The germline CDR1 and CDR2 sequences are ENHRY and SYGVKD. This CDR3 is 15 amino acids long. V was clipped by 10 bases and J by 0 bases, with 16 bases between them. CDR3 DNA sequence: TGTGCCACAACCCGACGGGGGAGCTCTGGAAACACCATATATTTT. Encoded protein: CATTRRGSSGNTIYF.

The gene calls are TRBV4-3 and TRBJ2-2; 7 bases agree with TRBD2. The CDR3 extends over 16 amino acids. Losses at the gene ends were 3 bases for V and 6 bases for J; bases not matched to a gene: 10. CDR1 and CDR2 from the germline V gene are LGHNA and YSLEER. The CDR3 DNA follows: TGCGCCAGCAGCCAGCAGACCCCCGGGAGGCCCGGGGAGCTGTTTTTT. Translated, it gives CASSQQTPGRPGELFF.

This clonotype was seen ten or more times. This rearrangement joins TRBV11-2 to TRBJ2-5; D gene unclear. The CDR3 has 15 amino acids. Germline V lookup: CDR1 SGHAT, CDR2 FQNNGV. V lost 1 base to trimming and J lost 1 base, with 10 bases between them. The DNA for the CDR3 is TGTGCCAGCAGCTTAGGGGGTGTAAGCCAAGAGACCCAGTACTTC. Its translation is CASSLGGVSQETQYF.

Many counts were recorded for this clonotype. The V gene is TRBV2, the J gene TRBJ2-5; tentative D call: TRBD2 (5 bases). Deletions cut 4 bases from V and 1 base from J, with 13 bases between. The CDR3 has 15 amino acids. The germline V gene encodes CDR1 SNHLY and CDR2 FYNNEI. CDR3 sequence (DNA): TGTGCCAGCAGTGTGCTGGAAGGGAGCCAAGAGACCCAGTACTTC. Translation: CASSVLEGSQETQYF.

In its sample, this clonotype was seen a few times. The CDR3 loop is CASSHLGVTDGYGYTF. The CDR3 DNA is TGCGCCAGCAGCCACCTCGGGGTTACCGATGGGTATGGCTACACCTTC. The rearrangement uses TRBV4-3 and TRBJ1-2; D is undetermined. CDR3 length: 16 residues. Per the germline V gene, CDR1 is LGHNA and CDR2 is YSLEER. V was cut by 3 bases and J by 5 bases, with 19 bases left in between.